This T cell receptor beta chain was sequenced in a study of PD-1 blockade in classical Hodgkin lymphoma. Some clones are missing from TCRdb's copy, which holds only in-frame ones; the method was immunoSEQ multiplex PCR. The table lists some 40,000 clones, approximately 70% of them singletons, with less than 15% in the top ten. CDR1 and CDR2 (germline): LGHNA, YNFKEQ. CDR3 length: 16 residues. With 0 bases removed from V and 3 bases from J, the gap between germline ends came to 12 bases. Every patient relapsed after autologous stem cell transplantation, and brentuximab vedotin exposure varied. The sequence was obtained from a human donor with classical Hodgkin lymphoma. The V gene is TRBV4-2, the J gene TRBJ2-1, with D maybe TRBD2 (6 bases). Specimen: peripheral blood mononuclear cells (PBMCs), collected before the second cycle of nivolumab. CDR3: CASSQDLAGLYNEQFF. CDR3 coding DNA: TGTGCCAGCAGCCAAGATTTGGCGGGACTCTACAATGAGCAGTTCTTC.